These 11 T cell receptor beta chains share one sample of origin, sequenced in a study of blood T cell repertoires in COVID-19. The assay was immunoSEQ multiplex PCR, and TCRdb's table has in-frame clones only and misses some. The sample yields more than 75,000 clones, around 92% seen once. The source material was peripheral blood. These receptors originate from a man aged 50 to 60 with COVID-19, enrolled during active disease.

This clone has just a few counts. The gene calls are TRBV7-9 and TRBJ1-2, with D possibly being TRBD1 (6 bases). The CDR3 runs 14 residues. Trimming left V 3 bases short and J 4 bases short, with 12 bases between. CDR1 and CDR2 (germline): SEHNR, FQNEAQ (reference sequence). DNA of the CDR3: TGTGCCAGCAGCTTCCAGGGGATAGGCTATGGCTACACCTTC. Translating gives CASSFQGIGYGYTF.

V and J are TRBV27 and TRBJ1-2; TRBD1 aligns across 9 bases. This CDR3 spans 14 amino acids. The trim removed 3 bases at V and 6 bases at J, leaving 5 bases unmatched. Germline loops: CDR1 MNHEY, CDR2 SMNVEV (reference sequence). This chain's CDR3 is CASSFGTGLNGYTF. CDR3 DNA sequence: TGTGCCAGCAGTTTCGGGACAGGGTTAAATGGCTACACCTTC.

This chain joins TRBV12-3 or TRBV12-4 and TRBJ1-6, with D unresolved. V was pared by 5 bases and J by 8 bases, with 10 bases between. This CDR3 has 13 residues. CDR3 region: CASSAQVDSPLHF. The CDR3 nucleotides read TGTGCCAGCAGTGCTCAGGTAGATTCACCCCTCCACTTT.

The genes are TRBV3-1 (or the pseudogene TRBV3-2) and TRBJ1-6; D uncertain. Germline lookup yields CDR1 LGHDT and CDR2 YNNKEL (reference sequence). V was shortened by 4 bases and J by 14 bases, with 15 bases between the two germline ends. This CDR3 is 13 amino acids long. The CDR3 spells CASSPHESGTLHF. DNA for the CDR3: TGTGCCAGCAGCCCACACGAATCGGGAACCCTCCACTTT.

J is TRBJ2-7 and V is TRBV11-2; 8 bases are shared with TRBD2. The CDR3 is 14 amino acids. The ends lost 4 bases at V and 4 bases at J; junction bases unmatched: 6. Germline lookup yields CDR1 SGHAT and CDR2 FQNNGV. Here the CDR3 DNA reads TGTGCCAGCAGCTCCCGGGGGGGGGCATACGAGCAGTACTTC. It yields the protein CASSSRGGAYEQYF.

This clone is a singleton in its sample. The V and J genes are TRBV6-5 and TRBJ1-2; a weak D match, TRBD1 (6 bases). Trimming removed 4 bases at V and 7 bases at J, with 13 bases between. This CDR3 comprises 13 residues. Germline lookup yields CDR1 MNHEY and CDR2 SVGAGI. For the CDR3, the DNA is TGTGCCAGCAGTTTCTCCTTACAGGGTGGCTACACCTTC. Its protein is CASSFSLQGGYTF.

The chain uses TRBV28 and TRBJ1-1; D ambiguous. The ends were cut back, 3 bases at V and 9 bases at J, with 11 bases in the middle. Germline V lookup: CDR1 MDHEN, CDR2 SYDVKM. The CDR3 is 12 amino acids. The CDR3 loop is CASSFTGFQAFF. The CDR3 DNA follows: TGTGCCAGCAGTTTTACGGGGTTCCAAGCTTTCTTT.

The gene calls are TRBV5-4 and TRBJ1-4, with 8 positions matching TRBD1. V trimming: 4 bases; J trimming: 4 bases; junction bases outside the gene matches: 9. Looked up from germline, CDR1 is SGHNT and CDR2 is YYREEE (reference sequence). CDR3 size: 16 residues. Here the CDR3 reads CASSPDRGAVNEKLFF. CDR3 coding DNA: TGTGCCAGCAGCCCTGACAGGGGAGCTGTTAATGAAAAACTGTTTTTT.

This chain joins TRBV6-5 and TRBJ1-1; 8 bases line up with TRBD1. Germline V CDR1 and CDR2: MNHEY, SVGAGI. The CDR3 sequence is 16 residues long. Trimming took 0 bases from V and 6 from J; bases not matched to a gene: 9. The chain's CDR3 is CASSYSKARGRSEAFF. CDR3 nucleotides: TGTGCCAGCAGTTACTCGAAGGCCAGGGGGCGGTCTGAAGCTTTCTTT.

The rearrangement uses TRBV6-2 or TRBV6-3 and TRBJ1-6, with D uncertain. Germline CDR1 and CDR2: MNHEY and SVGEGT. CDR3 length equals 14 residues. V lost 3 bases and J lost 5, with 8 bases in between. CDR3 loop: CASSYSVDNSPLHF. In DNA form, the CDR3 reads TGTGCCAGCAGTTATTCGGTAGATAATTCACCCCTCCACTTT.

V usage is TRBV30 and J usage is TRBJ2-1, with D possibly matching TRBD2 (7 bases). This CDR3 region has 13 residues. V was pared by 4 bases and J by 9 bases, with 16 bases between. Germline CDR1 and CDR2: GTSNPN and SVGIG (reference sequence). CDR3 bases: TGTGCCTGGATTCGTCGGGGGGCGGGTGAGCAGTTCTTC. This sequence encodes CAWIRRGAGEQFF. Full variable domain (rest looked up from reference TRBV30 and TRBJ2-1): SQTIHQWPATLVQPVGSPLSLECTVEGTSNPNLYWYRQAAGRGLQLLFYSVGIGQISSEVPQNLSASRPQDRQFILSSKKLLLSDSGFYLCAWIRRGAGEQFFGPGTRLTVL.